These T cell receptor beta chains were read from a single sample in a study of shared clonotypes between healthy human individuals. Assay: immunoSEQ multiplex PCR; the TCRdb copy retains only in-frame clones and omits some. The repertoire includes 2 million to 2.5 million clones, about 95% of them detected once, and roughly 1% sits in the top ten. Material for sequencing was naive CD8+ T cells sorted from blood. All receptors derive from a man aged 18 to 29 in good health. Both conserved end residues are part of each CDR3. Each record gives: V gene, D gene, J gene, clone size, CDR3 protein, CDR3 DNA. D genes are given only for firm matches. The listing skips clone size in some rows; elsewhere it reads once, few, many or a size class.

TRBV5-1	.	TRBJ2-1	.	CASSLRGSYNEQFF	TGCGCCAGCAGCTTGCGGGGGTCCTACAATGAGCAGTTCTTC
TRBV7-6	TRBD1	TRBJ1-6	few	CASSLGQGYNSPLHF	TGTGCCAGCAGCTTGGGACAGGGGTACAATTCACCCCTCCACTTT
TRBV6-5	.	TRBJ1-3	.	CASRMTENSGNTIYF	TGTGCCAGCAGGATGACAGAGAACTCTGGAAACACCATATATTTT
TRBV29-1	.	TRBJ2-7	once	CSVEGFVAGLMGEQYF	TGCAGCGTTGAAGGATTCGTGGCAGGGCTTATGGGCGAGCAGTACTTC
TRBV7-9	.	TRBJ2-5	.	CASSFPPAGVVPETQYF	TGTGCCAGCAGCTTCCCCCCGGCAGGGGTGGTTCCGGAGACCCAGTACTTC
TRBV27	.	TRBJ2-1	.	CASSSGAGNFVDEQFF	TGTGCCAGCAGTTCAGGGGCCGGAAATTTTGTGGATGAGCAGTTCTTC
TRBV12-2	.	TRBJ2-1	.	CASRLRGAIRSQTRHNEQFF	TGTGCAAGTCGCTTAAGGGGGGCCATAAGAAGCCAAACCCGGCACAATGAGCAGTTCTTC
TRBV27	TRBD2	TRBJ2-5	.	CASSPSSGEYQETQYF	TGTGCCAGCAGTCCTTCTAGCGGAGAATACCAAGAGACCCAGTACTTC
TRBV5-6	.	TRBJ2-3	.	CASSLIEGTDTQYF	TGTGCCAGCAGCTTGATTGAAGGCACAGATACGCAGTATTTT
TRBV4-1	TRBD2	TRBJ2-1	.	CASSHTSGAYNEQFF	TGCGCCAGCAGTCATACTAGCGGGGCCTACAATGAGCAGTTCTTC
TRBV6-1	.	TRBJ2-5	.	CASSEVVRYQETQYF	TGTGCCAGCAGTGAAGTGGTCCGATACCAAGAGACCCAGTACTTC
TRBV6-5	.	TRBJ2-2	.	CASSYSMSGELFF	TGTGCCAGCAGTTACTCGATGTCCGGGGAGCTGTTTTTT
TRBV6-5	TRBD2	TRBJ2-1	.	CASSSGGPSEQFF	TGTGCCAGCAGCTCGGGAGGGCCAAGTGAGCAGTTCTTC
TRBV14	TRBD2	TRBJ2-5	.	CASSPRLAGVVETQYF	TGTGCCAGCAGCCCCCGTTTAGCGGGAGTAGTAGAGACCCAGTACTTC
TRBV2	.	TRBJ2-7	.	CASISGRGGYYEQYF	TGTGCCAGCATTTCGGGCCGGGGAGGTTACTACGAGCAGTACTTC
TRBV2	TRBD2	TRBJ2-1	.	CASNLAGIYNEQFF	TGTGCCAGCAATCTAGCGGGGATCTACAATGAGCAGTTCTTC
TRBV19	TRBD1	TRBJ1-1	.	CASSSQGAGTEAFF	TGTGCCAGTAGTAGTCAGGGGGCAGGAACTGAAGCTTTCTTT
TRBV12-5	TRBD1	TRBJ2-7	.	CASARQGEYEQYF	TGTGCTAGTGCCAGACAGGGGGAATACGAGCAGTACTTC
TRBV29-1	.	TRBJ2-3	.	CSVEDPTGKLTQYF	TGCAGCGTTGAAGATCCGACCGGCAAACTTACGCAGTATTTT
TRBV11-2	.	TRBJ1-2	.	CASSHLTGLGYTF	TGTGCCAGCAGCCATCTTACGGGACTCGGGTACACCTTC
TRBV29-1	.	TRBJ2-7	once	CSVEAPGTISYEQYF	TGCAGCGTTGAAGCCCCCGGGACCATCTCCTACGAGCAGTACTTC
TRBV30	TRBD1	TRBJ1-4	.	CAWSLGTGKSALFF	TGTGCCTGGAGCTTAGGGACAGGGAAGAGTGCGCTGTTTTTT
TRBV27	TRBD1	TRBJ1-5	.	CASSAITGVIFQPQHF	TGTGCCAGCAGTGCGATAACAGGGGTAATATTTCAGCCCCAGCATTTT
TRBV4-3	TRBD2	TRBJ2-1	.	CASSQTGASGRSYNEQFF	TGCGCCAGCAGCCAAACAGGGGCTAGCGGGAGATCGTACAATGAGCAGTTCTTC
TRBV7-6	TRBD1	TRBJ2-1	.	CASSLETGANYNEQFF	TGTGCCAGCAGCTTAGAAACAGGGGCTAACTACAATGAGCAGTTCTTC
TRBV30	.	TRBJ1-4	.	CAWSVVLGLEKLFF	TGTGCCTGGAGTGTGGTGTTGGGGCTTGAAAAACTGTTTTTT